These 13 T cell receptor beta chains were sequenced from one sample in a study of T cell responses to AZD1222 COVID-19 vaccine. The data were produced by immunoSEQ multiplex PCR, yet TCRdb's version contains in-frame clones alone and is incomplete. The sample shows roughly 110,000 clones, approximately 90% of them seen only once. This specimen consisted of peripheral blood, obtained 28 days after the second AZD1222 dose. The receptors come from an adult who received the AZD1222 COVID-19 vaccine.

The DNA for the CDR3 is TGTGCCAGCAGCTTGGGACCTATACAGCCCCAGCATTTT. As protein: CASSLGPIQPQHF. The J gene is TRBJ1-5, the V gene TRBV5-4; D gene unclear. The V gene lost 0 bases and the J gene lost 7 bases, with 8 bases spanning the gap. The CDR3 is made up of 13 amino acids. Germline CDR1 and CDR2: SGHNT and YYREEE (reference sequence). Together with reference TRBV5-4 and TRBJ1-5, the CDR3 gives the full variable domain: ETGVTQSPTHLIKTRGQQVTLRCSSQSGHNTVSWYQQALGQGPQFIFQYYREEENGRGNFPPRFSGLQFPNYSSELNVNALELDDSALYLCASSLGPIQPQHFGDGTRLSIL.

The genes are TRBV12-3 or TRBV12-4 and TRBJ2-3; D not resolved. The CDR3 is 13 residues long. V lost 5 bases to trimming and J lost 2 bases, with 8 bases between them. The chain's CDR3 is CASSPDVTDTQYF. CDR3 nucleotide sequence: TGTGCCAGCAGTCCGGATGTCACAGATACGCAGTATTTT.

The chain is built from TRBV13 and TRBJ1-1; the D is unclear. CDR3 length equals 15 residues. V dropped 4 bases and J dropped 0 bases, with 12 bases sitting between them. Looked up from germline, CDR1 is PRHDT and CDR2 is FYEKMQ (reference sequence). The CDR3 coding sequence is TGTGCCAGCAGCTCCACACAACACATGAACACTGAAGCTTTCTTT. Protein sequence: CASSSTQHMNTEAFF.

The rearrangement uses TRBV10-2 and TRBJ2-7; D ambiguous. This CDR3 has 13 residues. Germline assignment: CDR1 WSHSY and CDR2 SAAADI. Trimming took 4 bases from V and 0 from J, leaving 7 bases between them. The CDR3 region has the DNA TGCGCCAGCAGTGTTCCTAACTCCTACGAGCAGTACTTC. This translates into CASSVPNSYEQYF.

This clone has more than one count but fewer than ten. The chain combines TRBV7-9 with TRBJ2-3; 9 positions match TRBD1. V lost 9 bases, J lost 3 bases, and 10 bases stayed unmatched. From germline, CDR1 is SEHNR and CDR2 FQNEAQ (reference sequence). The CDR3 extends over 15 amino acids. The chain's CDR3 is CASTGGSLKTDTQYF. The CDR3 DNA reads as TGTGCCAGTACAGGGGGCAGTTTGAAGACAGATACGCAGTATTTT.

The gene calls are TRBV6-5 and TRBJ2-1; 8 positions match TRBD1. There are 15 residues in the CDR3. Germline values: CDR1 MNHEY, CDR2 SVGAGI. Losses at the gene ends were 5 bases for V and 7 bases for J; bases not matched to a gene: 10. CDR3 residues: CASSPLGQGANEQFF. CDR3 sequence (DNA): TGTGCCAGCAGTCCCTTGGGGCAGGGGGCGAATGAGCAGTTCTTC.

This chain connects TRBV10-2 to TRBJ2-1, with 9 bases fitting TRBD2. This CDR3 is built from 13 residues. Germline-derived CDR1 and CDR2 are WSHSY and SAAADI. Trimming at V came to 6 bases and at J to 9 bases, leaving 6 bases not matched to a gene. The CDR3 spells CASSRLAESEQFF. The DNA of the CDR3 is TGCGCCAGCAGCCGACTAGCGGAGAGTGAGCAGTTCTTC.

The chain recombines TRBV4-1 with TRBJ2-1; D possibly corresponds to TRBD2 (7 bases). V shed 0 bases and J shed 12 bases, with 18 bases lying between them. In germline, CDR1 is MGHRA, CDR2 YSYEKL. The CDR3 is 15 amino acids. CDR3 sequence (DNA): TGCGCCAGCAGCCAAGACGGCGGGGGCACCCGGGGGCAGTTCTTC. Amino acids: CASSQDGGGTRGQFF.

The chain employs TRBV5-1 and TRBJ1-2; 8 bases agree with TRBD1. Germline loops: CDR1 SGHRS, CDR2 YFSETQ. Trimming took 7 bases from V and 0 from J; bases not matched to a gene: 14. This CDR3 is 17 amino acids long. In DNA, the CDR3 is TGCGCCAGCCGCGCCAAGGAGTGGACAGGGACTAACTATGGCTACACCTTC. Its protein product is CASRAKEWTGTNYGYTF.

The CDR3 loop reads CASSPYRRTNEQFF. CDR3 sequence (DNA): TGTGCCAGCAGTCCTTACCGGAGAACCAATGAGCAGTTCTTC. V is TRBV6-5 and J is TRBJ2-1, with unresolved D. The CDR3 totals 14 residues. Germline-derived CDR1 and CDR2 are MNHEY and SVGAGI. V lost 5 bases and J 6 bases, leaving 14 bases between the germline ends.

Only a few counts were recorded for this clone. J is TRBJ1-2 and V is TRBV29-1; D remains ambiguous. V was trimmed by 3 bases and J by 4 bases, leaving 9 bases between them. This CDR3 comprises 12 residues. Germline-derived CDR1 and CDR2 are SQVTM and ANQGSEA. Here the CDR3 DNA reads TGCAGCGTTGATAGTGGACTCTATGGCTACACCTTC. The encoded protein is CSVDSGLYGYTF.

In its sample, this clone was seen a few times. The chain recombines TRBV7-9 with TRBJ1-2, with D tentatively TRBD1 (6 bases). V gave up 3 bases and J gave up 7 bases, with 12 bases separating them. Germline V gene data show CDR1 as SEHNR and CDR2 as FQNEAQ (reference sequence). CDR3 length: 13 residues. As DNA, the CDR3 is TGTGCCAGCAGCTTTGGGGGGCTACGTGGCTACACCTTC. Amino acids: CASSFGGLRGYTF. Supplemented by reference TRBV7-9 and TRBJ1-2, the full variable domain reads DTGVSQNPRHKITKRGQNVTFRCDPISEHNRLYWYRQTLGQGPEFLTYFQNEAQLEKSRLLSDRFSAERPKGSFSTLEIQRTEQGDSAMYLCASSFGGLRGYTFGSGTRLTVV.

This chain uses TRBV9 with TRBJ1-5, with no clear D. The CDR3 is 13 amino acids. Germline V gene lookup returns CDR1 SGDLS and CDR2 YYNGEE. The V end lost 3 bases, the J end lost 4 bases, and 8 bases lay between the germline ends. The CDR3 DNA reads as TGTGCCAGCAGCGAGGGAGGGAATCAGCCCCAGCATTTT. It codes for CASSEGGNQPQHF.